This T cell receptor beta chain was recorded in a study of chemoradiotherapy in HPV16-positive cancers. Study findings and constraints: During treatment, candidate HPV-specific clones and E7-related motifs expanded in tumor.

Clones were sequenced by immunoSEQ multiplex PCR, and TCRdb holds only the in-frame ones, with some missing. The sample contains around 30,000 clones, roughly 90% of which appear only once. Comments on this clone: What it recognizes is unknown.

Germline V CDR1 and CDR2: SGHRS, YFSETQ. The V and J ends lost 4 bases and 2 bases, in that order; junction bases with no gene match: 11. The CDR3 consists of 17 residues. This receptor was taken from a human donor with HPV-associated anogenital cancer. The sequencing used blood, collected from a patient who underwent chemoradiotherapy. This chain connects TRBV5-1 to TRBJ2-1; 8 bases align to TRBD1. The DNA for the CDR3 is TGCGCCAGCAGCCTACCGGACAGGGTATGGACCTACAATGAGCAGTTCTTC. It codes for CASSLPDRVWTYNEQFF. The entire variable domain, with the rest obtained from reference TRBV5-1 and TRBJ2-1, is as follows: KAGVTQTPRYLIKTRGQQVTLSCSPISGHRSVSWYQQTPGQGLQFLFEYFSETQRNKGNFPGRFSGRQFSNSRSEMNVSTLELGDSALYLCASSLPDRVWTYNEQFFGPGTRLTVL.